This entry lists 27 T cell receptor beta chains sequenced from one sample in a study of vaccination effects on CD4 cells after COVID-19. Measured with immunoSEQ multiplex PCR; TCRdb has only the in-frame clones, and not every one. The sample includes tens of thousands of clones, around 67% of them seen just once. Antigen specificity for these receptors is unknown. Once cultured for roughly 10 days, the cells underwent separation to obtain CD4+ T cells. Of the BNT162b2 and mRNA-1273 vaccines, participants received two doses of one or the other. Sequences were derived from CD4+ T cells from PBMCs cultured without peptide, sampled after COVID-19 vaccination. Receptors were obtained from a human donor who received a COVID-19 vaccine.

The chain carries TRBV6-6 and TRBJ1-2; maybe TRBD1 (5 bases). Germline CDR1 reads MNHNY; CDR2 reads SVGAGI (reference sequence). The germline V and J ends were trimmed by 2 bases and 4 bases, with 5 bases remaining between them. This CDR3 region has 12 residues. For the CDR3, the DNA is TGTGCCAGCAGTTACGACAGCTATGGCTACACCTTC. As protein: CASSYDSYGYTF.

This clone was recorded a few times. V and J are TRBV7-9 and TRBJ2-7; TRBD2 matches at 8 bases. The germline CDR1 and CDR2 sequences are SEHNR and FQNEAQ (reference sequence). The CDR3 runs 15 residues. The trim removed 5 bases at V and 2 bases at J, leaving 8 bases unmatched. The CDR3 DNA is TGTGCCAGCAGCCGGGGGGGCGGAATAACCTACGAGCAGTACGTC. It codes for CASSRGGGITYEQYV.

The chain couples TRBV30 to TRBJ1-2; 8 bases are a match to TRBD1. There are 15 residues in the CDR3. The V gene's germline CDR1 is GTSNPN and CDR2 SVGIG (reference sequence). The V segment lost 2 bases and the J segment 8 bases; nucleotides outside the gene matches: 13. CDR3 bases: TGTGCCTGGAGTCGCTCCAGCTCAGGGGGCTGGGGCTACACCTTC. It is translated as CAWSRSSSGGWGYTF.

The V call is TRBV18, the J call TRBJ2-6; D perhaps matches TRBD2 (5 bases). This CDR3 contains 16 residues. Germline V lookup: CDR1 KGHSH, CDR2 LQKENI. Deletions cut 3 bases from V and 4 bases from J, with 13 bases between. CDR3 residues: CASSPFRTLGANVLTF. The CDR3 DNA reads TGTGCCAGCTCACCTTTTCGGACTTTGGGGGCCAACGTCCTGACTTTC.

The gene calls are TRBV25-1 and TRBJ2-4, with D perhaps given as TRBD1 or TRBD2 (5 bases each). The length of the CDR3 is 17 residues. The germline V gene encodes CDR1 MGHDK and CDR2 SYGVNS. Trimming cost V 7 bases and J 0 bases, with 19 bases left between them. The CDR3 region has the DNA TGTGCCAGCACGGGGACGGAGGATCTCCTAGCCAAAAACATTCAGTACTTC. It specifies CASTGTEDLLAKNIQYF.

This clone was seen a single time. The chain is built from TRBV27 and TRBJ1-6; the D gene is possibly TRBD1 (6 bases). With 6 bases removed from V and 5 bases from J, the gap between germline ends came to 17 bases. Germline-derived CDR1 and CDR2 are MNHEY and SMNVEV (reference sequence). The CDR3 spans 16 residues. The DNA of the CDR3 is TGTGCCAGCAGACTGAACGGACAGATACATAATTCACCCCTCCACTTT. It is translated as CASRLNGQIHNSPLHF.

This chain links TRBV6-1 with TRBJ2-7; no reliable D call. Germline V CDR1 and CDR2: MNHNS, SASEGT. The CDR3 has 12 residues. Between the trimmed V and J ends, which lost 2 bases and 4 bases, there was a span of 6 bases. The CDR3 bases are TGTGCCAGCAGTGAACAAGGGTACGAGCAGTACGTC. Protein product: CASSEQGYEQYV.

The chain joins TRBV21-1 to TRBJ1-2. TRBV21-1 is a pseudogene segment. The CDR3 consists of 18 residues. CDR3 sequence (DNA): TGTGCCAGCAGCAAAGATCGAGGATTAATTATATTTAACTATGGCTACACCTTC. This encodes CASSKDRGLIIFNYGYTF.

This clone was seen just once. The chain carries TRBV6-5 and TRBJ1-2; the D is unclear. The CDR3 is 13 amino acids. Germline values: CDR1 MNHEY, CDR2 SVGAGI. The germline V and J ends were trimmed by 11 bases and 8 bases, with 21 bases remaining between them. The DNA of the CDR3 is TGTGCCTGCGGCAGAGGGCCCAATTACGGCTACACCTTC. It yields the protein CACGRGPNYGYTF.

V usage is TRBV5-4 and J usage is TRBJ1-2; 7 bases are shared with TRBD1. Per germline, CDR1 SGHNT and CDR2 YYREEE (reference sequence). CDR3 length: 14 amino acids. Trimming removed 2 bases from V and 10 bases from J; junction bases left unmatched: 11. The CDR3 loop reads CASSLPGQNFVYTF. In DNA, the CDR3 is TGTGCCAGCAGCTTACCGGGACAGAATTTCGTCTACACCTTC.

This clone came up once. The chain links TRBV18 to TRBJ2-5; no firm D call. CDR1 is KGHSH, CDR2 LQKENI, per germline. V lost 7 bases to trimming and J lost 0 bases, with 15 bases between them. The CDR3 runs to 15 residues. The CDR3, as DNA: TGTGCCAGCTGCCCCACGAGCGTGAACCAAGAGACCCAGTACTTC. Translation: CASCPTSVNQETQYF.

This rearrangement joins TRBV5-1 to TRBJ1-6; 10 bases line up with TRBD1. There are 16 residues in the CDR3. The trim removed 4 bases at V and 7 bases at J, leaving 8 bases unmatched. Germline CDR1 is SGHRS and CDR2 is YFSETQ. The DNA of the CDR3 is TGCGCCAGCAGCCTCGACCTGGACAGGGGGAATTCACCCCTCCACTTT. It codes for CASSLDLDRGNSPLHF.

This rearrangement joins TRBV24-1 to TRBJ2-3, with 8 nucleotides matching TRBD1. V gave up 3 bases and J gave up 6 bases; unmatched junction bases: 10. Germline assignment: CDR1 KGHDR and CDR2 SFDVKD. CDR3 length equals 16 residues. The CDR3 sequence is CATSDIRQGTGDTQYF. The CDR3 DNA sequence: TGTGCCACCAGTGATATACGACAGGGGACCGGGGATACGCAGTATTTT.

The chain joins TRBV4-3 to TRBJ1-1, with no clear D. The CDR3 is 15 amino acids. Trimming removed 0 bases from V and 0 bases from J, with 8 bases in between. Germline V lookup: CDR1 LGHNA, CDR2 YSLEER. The CDR3 reads CASSQEFTVNTEAFF. DNA for the CDR3: TGCGCCAGCAGCCAAGAGTTCACGGTGAACACTGAAGCTTTCTTT.

This clone turned up a few times. The chain links TRBV6-5 to TRBJ2-7, with D possibly TRBD2 on 6 matching bases. CDR1 is MNHEY and CDR2 is SVGAGI in the germline V gene. There are 15 residues in the CDR3. V lost 2 bases to trimming and J lost 3 bases, with 14 bases between them. The CDR3 spells CASSYAPGGNYEQYV. DNA for the CDR3: TGTGCCAGCAGTTACGCCCCCGGCGGGAACTACGAGCAGTACGTC.

The chain employs TRBV9 and TRBJ1-6; D uncertain. Trimming pared 3 bases from V and 13 bases from J, leaving 14 bases between. This CDR3 region has 13 residues. The germline V gene encodes CDR1 SGDLS and CDR2 YYNGEE. CDR3 in DNA: TGTGCCAGCAGCGGGGAAAGCGGGCTCCCCCTCCACTTT. This translates into CASSGESGLPLHF.

This clone was counted a single time. The gene calls are TRBV6-2 or TRBV6-3 and TRBJ1-1; D is uncertain. The germline gives CDR1 MNHEY, CDR2 SVGEGT. V was pared by 6 bases and J by 2 bases, with 13 bases between. CDR3 size: 14 residues. Here the CDR3 reads CASSHASGNTEAFF. DNA of the CDR3: TGTGCCAGCAGCCACGCCTCCGGAAACACTGAAGCTTTCTTT.

This chain links TRBV24-1 with TRBJ2-5, with D uncertain. Trimming took off 4 bases at V and 1 base at J, with 9 bases between the two ends. In germline, CDR1 is KGHDR, CDR2 SFDVKD. The CDR3 has 14 residues. CDR3 sequence: CATSEGRLQETQYF. CDR3 nucleotide sequence: TGTGCCACCAGTGAAGGCAGACTCCAAGAGACCCAGTACTTC.

The chain employs TRBV18 and TRBJ2-3; D not resolved. CDR1 and CDR2 from the germline V gene are KGHSH and LQKENI. V lost 3 bases, J lost 14 bases, and 12 bases lay in between. The CDR3 length is 11 residues. Here the CDR3 reads CASSPENGRYF. The CDR3 DNA is TGTGCCAGCTCACCCGAGAACGGTCGGTATTTT.

This clone has a single count. The chain joins TRBV7-9 to TRBJ2-7; 7 bases are shared with TRBD1. Germline trimming cut 3 bases from V and 5 bases from J; bases unmatched to any gene: 4. The CDR3 contains 13 residues. Germline assignment: CDR1 SEHNR and CDR2 FQNEAQ (reference sequence). CDR3 DNA sequence: TGTGCCAGCAGCTTGACAGGGAACCACGAGCAGTACGTC. It yields the protein CASSLTGNHEQYV.

The chain links TRBV5-6 to TRBJ2-7; D remains ambiguous. CDR3 length: 12 residues. V lost 3 bases, J lost 3 bases, and 7 bases lay in between. Germline V lookup: CDR1 SGHDT, CDR2 YYEEEE. The CDR3 sequence: CASSWQDYEQYV. CDR3 in DNA: TGTGCCAGCAGCTGGCAGGACTACGAGCAGTACGTC.

The chain has TRBV7-9 and TRBJ1-6; D is perhaps TRBD1 (6 bases). The germline V gene has CDR1 SEHNR and CDR2 FQNEAQ (reference sequence). This CDR3 spans 19 amino acids. V was shortened by 5 bases and J by 3 bases, with 23 bases between the two germline ends. Here the CDR3 reads CASSPVGRGGDLYNSPLHF. CDR3 sequence (DNA): TGTGCCAGCAGCCCCGTCGGCAGGGGAGGGGACCTCTATAATTCACCCCTCCACTTT.

CDR3 coding DNA: TGTGCCATCAGTGATCCGACCCAGGGAGTGGGAAAAGAGACCCAGTACTTC. It encodes CAISDPTQGVGKETQYF. V and J are TRBV10-3 and TRBJ2-5; D may correspond to TRBD1 or TRBD2 (5 bases each). Germline-derived CDR1 and CDR2 are ENHRY and SYGVKD. The CDR3 extends over 17 amino acids. Deletions cut 3 bases from V and 3 bases from J, with 20 bases between.

This clone occurred a few times. V usage is TRBV6-5 and J usage is TRBJ1-5; 8 bases line up with TRBD1. This CDR3 is built from 15 residues. Per germline, CDR1 MNHEY and CDR2 SVGAGI. The junction had 10 bases not matched to a gene; V was cut back by 6 bases and J by 6 bases. In nucleotides, the CDR3 is TGTGCCAGCAGCCAGAGGCAGGGGGCTATTCAGCCCCAGCATTTT. Protein: CASSQRQGAIQPQHF.

J is TRBJ1-6 and V is TRBV2; maybe TRBD1 (6 bases). The CDR3 extends over 14 amino acids. Germline loops: CDR1 SNHLY, CDR2 FYNNEI. The V end was cut by 9 bases, the J end by 5 bases, with 14 bases between. Here the CDR3 reads CASRKTGNNSPLHF. DNA for the CDR3: TGTGCCAGTCGAAAGACAGGAAATAATTCACCCCTCCACTTT.

In DNA, the CDR3 is TGTGCCACCTCCCCCGGGGGCAGCGGGGGGGCCTGGGAGACCCAGTACTTC. This codes for CATSPGGSGGAWETQYF. The chain couples TRBV24-1 to TRBJ2-5, with TRBD2 identical over 10 bases. V was clipped by 9 bases and J by 5 bases; unmatched bases: 17. The CDR3 sequence is 17 residues long. Germline lookup yields CDR1 KGHDR and CDR2 SFDVKD.

This chain joins TRBV4-3 and TRBJ1-3; D is possibly TRBD1 (5 bases). Per germline, CDR1 LGHNA and CDR2 YSLEER. CDR3 length: 17 amino acids. V shed 0 bases and J shed 3 bases, with 15 bases lying between them. The CDR3 DNA reads as TGCGCCAGCAGCCAAGATGTGCCCTTCGGGGGTGGAAACACCATATATTTT. Its protein is CASSQDVPFGGGNTIYF.